Shown below are 10 T cell receptor beta chains from a single sample sequenced in a study of shared clonotypes between healthy human individuals. TCRdb's table, derived via immunoSEQ multiplex PCR, lists solely in-frame clones and lacks some. The sample has 2,500,000 or so clones; approximately 94% are singletons. Sequenced material: naive CD4+ T cells from PBMCs. Subset: CD45RA+ positively selected. Receptor source: a man between 18 and 29 years old in good health. Some clones in this sample may be carry-over from other donors' samples.

The chain employs TRBV5-1 and TRBJ2-5, with D possibly matching TRBD1 (6 bases). Trimming removed 0 bases at V and 5 bases at J, with 14 bases between. The CDR3 covers 15 residues. The germline V gene encodes CDR1 SGHRS and CDR2 YFSETQ. CDR3 nucleotide sequence: TGCGCCAGCAGCTTGGGAGCAACAGGGAGTGAGACCCAGTACTTC. Amino acids: CASSLGATGSETQYF.

The chain links TRBV7-8 to TRBJ1-5; a possible D gene is TRBD1 (5 bases). V lost 4 bases and J 0 bases, leaving 10 bases between the germline ends. The CDR3 runs 15 residues. Germline V CDR1 and CDR2: SGHVS, FQNEAQ. The CDR3 sequence is CASSSGTASNQPQHF. In DNA, the CDR3 is TGTGCCAGCAGCTCAGGGACCGCTAGCAATCAGCCCCAGCATTTT.

The CDR3 spells CASSFVQNYEQYF. CDR3 sequence (DNA): TGTGCCAGCAGCTTCGTACAGAACTACGAGCAGTACTTC. The V gene is TRBV11-2, the J gene TRBJ2-7; no definite D call. The CDR3 covers 13 residues. V dropped 3 bases and J dropped 3 bases, with 9 bases sitting between them. Looked up from germline, CDR1 is SGHAT and CDR2 is FQNNGV.

Comments on this clone: This clone may be a read error of a much larger clone one base away. The sample has other DNA sequences that encode this CDR3 too. The chain is built from TRBV5-1 and TRBJ1-1; 7 bases match TRBD1. The V gene's germline CDR1 is SGHRS and CDR2 YFSETQ. This CDR3 is 14 amino acids long. With V trimmed by 4 bases and J by 1 base, 4 bases remained unmatched. The CDR3 sequence: CASSPDRPNTEAFF. CDR3 nucleotide sequence: TGCGCCAGCAGCCCGGACAGGCCGAACACTGAAGCTTTCTTT.

The rearrangement uses TRBV9 and TRBJ2-2, with 9 bases aligning to TRBD2. The CDR3 is made up of 16 amino acids. V shed 0 bases, J shed 10 bases, and the junction held 10 bases outside the gene matches. Germline CDR1 and CDR2: SGDLS and YYNGEE. The CDR3 nucleotides read TGTGCCAGCAGCGTAGCTGCTAGCGGGATGGCGGAGGAGCTGTTTTTT. Its translation: CASSVAASGMAEELFF.

The chain joins TRBV19 to TRBJ2-6, with no clear D. Germline V CDR1 and CDR2: LNHDA, SQIVND (reference sequence). The V and J ends lost 6 bases and 2 bases respectively, with 5 bases between them. The CDR3 has 13 residues. The CDR3 DNA follows: TGTGCCAGTAGGACAACTGGGGCCAACGTCCTGACTTTC. It translates to CASRTTGANVLTF.

The rearrangement links TRBV9 to TRBJ2-3; unclear D gene. CDR1 is SGDLS, CDR2 YYNGEE, per germline. The CDR3 consists of 14 residues. The ends were cut back, 0 bases at V and 1 base at J, with 6 bases in the middle. The CDR3 region has the DNA TGTGCCAGCAGCGTAGATCCCCGCACAGATACGCAGTATTTT. Protein: CASSVDPRTDTQYF.

The chain couples TRBV9 to TRBJ2-3, with D perhaps assigned TRBD1 or TRBD2 (5 bases each). Germline V CDR1 and CDR2: SGDLS, YYNGEE. The V end was cut by 6 bases, the J end by 4 bases, with 15 bases between. This CDR3 is built from 14 residues. The CDR3 region has the DNA TGTGCCAGCACTCCCGAGGGGCGCTCAGATACGCAGTATTTT. It is translated as CASTPEGRSDTQYF.

The J gene is TRBJ1-5, the V gene TRBV6-5; tentative D call: TRBD1 (6 bases). Per germline, CDR1 MNHEY and CDR2 SVGAGI. Trimming left V 7 bases short and J 4 bases short, with 14 bases between. The CDR3 totals 14 residues. Here the CDR3 reads CASKIRGGNQPQHF. CDR3 in DNA: TGTGCCAGCAAAATCAGGGGAGGGAATCAGCCCCAGCATTTT.

As concerns this clone: Other DNA sequences from this sample encode an identical CDR3 as well. The rearrangement uses TRBV7-9 and TRBJ1-1, with a tentative D call TRBD1 (6 bases). The CDR3 has 14 amino acids. V was clipped by 0 bases and J by 4 bases, with 9 bases between them. Germline V lookup: CDR1 SEHNR, CDR2 FQNEAQ (reference sequence). As DNA, the CDR3 is TGTGCCAGCAGCTTAGCAGGGGGAGGCACTGAAGCTTTCTTT. This translates into CASSLAGGGTEAFF.